A single sample gave rise to the 27 T cell receptor beta chains below, sequenced in a study of Graves' ophthalmopathy and Graves' hyperthyroidism. The sequenced template was RNA, covering the TCR beta CDR3 region. The first-round RT-PCR employed HTBI primers together with the Qiagen OneStep RT-PCR kit. A multiplex PCR was then performed as the second round. TCRdb analysed the multiplex PCR reads with MiXCR anew, one entry per CDR3 protein. The sample holds over a million distinct CDR3 sequences, about two fifths seen once. Material for sequencing was peripheral blood or thyroid tissue (not recorded which). The receptors derive from an adult man with Graves' hyperthyroidism.

The V and J genes are TRBV7-3 and TRBJ2-7, with D perhaps assigned TRBD1 or TRBD2 (5 bases each). The CDR3 contains 15 residues. Trimming pared 5 bases from V and 3 bases from J, leaving 17 bases between. The V gene's germline CDR1 is SGHTA and CDR2 FQGTGA. The CDR3 protein is CASSTHPGRGYEQYF. The CDR3 DNA sequence: TGTGCCAGCAGCACCCACCCGGGACGGGGCTACGAGCAGTACTTC.

The chain employs TRBV29-1 and TRBJ1-2; D is perhaps TRBD1 (5 bases). The CDR3 totals 12 residues. CDR1 SQVTM and CDR2 ANQGSEA come from the germline V gene. Trimming shortened V by 8 bases and J by 0 bases, and 10 bases separated the two germline ends. CDR3 nucleotides: TGCAGCCAAGACAGATCTAACTATGGCTACACCTTC. Translating gives CSQDRSNYGYTF.

This clonotype has only a few counts. The V gene is TRBV19, the J gene TRBJ1-1, with no clear D. The CDR3 runs 14 residues. Germline CDR1 and CDR2: LNHDA and SQIVND (reference sequence). V lost 4 bases to trimming and J lost 0 bases, with 9 bases between them. The CDR3 reads CASSTSTLNTEAFF. In nucleotides, the CDR3 is TGTGCCAGTAGTACCTCGACACTGAACACTGAAGCTTTCTTT.

This clonotype was seen a few times. The rearrangement joins TRBV20-1 to TRBJ2-7, with D possibly being TRBD2 (5 bases). Deletions cut 3 bases from V and 3 bases from J, with 15 bases between. The CDR3 length is 14 residues. The germline gives CDR1 DFQATT, CDR2 SNEGSKA (reference sequence). In nucleotides, the CDR3 is TGCAGTGCTAGGGCCGCCGGGGTCTTCTACGAGCAGTACTTC. It encodes CSARAAGVFYEQYF.

The CDR3 sequence: CASALGTGSQPQHF. The CDR3 DNA sequence: TGTGCCAGCGCTTTAGGGACAGGGAGTCAGCCCCAGCATTTT. This chain links TRBV7-2 with TRBJ1-5; 9 bases fit TRBD1. The CDR3 sequence is 14 residues long. The ends lost 8 bases at V and 6 bases at J; junction bases unmatched: 8. CDR1 is SGHTA and CDR2 is FQGNSA in the germline V gene. Looking up the rest from reference TRBV7-2 and TRBJ1-5 gives the full variable domain: GAGVSQSPSNKVTEKGKDVELRCDPISGHTALYWYRQSLGQGLEFLIYFQGNSAPDKSGLPSDRFSAERTGGSVSTLTIQRTQQEDSAVYLCASALGTGSQPQHFGDGTRLSIL.

This chain uses TRBV6-1 with TRBJ2-7; D may be TRBD1 (8 bases). The CDR3 runs to 15 residues. Trimming pared 6 bases from V and 2 bases from J, leaving 17 bases between. Per the germline V gene, CDR1 is MNHNS and CDR2 is SASEGT. The CDR3 region is CASSPGQAGAYEQYF. CDR3 nucleotide sequence: TGTGCCAGCAGCCCGGGACAGGCGGGAGCCTACGAGCAGTACTTC.

This clonotype showed up just a few times. The J gene is TRBJ2-7, the V gene TRBV7-2; 7 nucleotides agree with TRBD1. The CDR3 is 15 residues long. Germline CDR1 reads SGHTA; CDR2 reads FQGNSA. Trimming removed 1 base from V and 2 bases from J; junction bases left unmatched: 5. DNA of the CDR3: TGTGCCAGCAGCTTAGTCGGGACAGATCCCTACGAGCAGTACTTC. This gives the protein CASSLVGTDPYEQYF.

This clonotype was picked up a small number of times. CDR3: CASSSTGLGSNQPQHF. The CDR3 DNA follows: TGTGCCAGCAGCTCGACAGGGCTCGGAAGCAATCAGCCCCAGCATTTT. This chain connects TRBV5-8 to TRBJ1-5, with 7 bases lining up with TRBD1. The V and J ends lost 3 bases and 1 base, in that order; junction bases with no gene match: 7. Looked up from germline, CDR1 is SGHTS and CDR2 is YDEGEE. The CDR3 covers 16 residues.

To note about this clonotype: Mismatch with germline at one junction end may stem from a read error. The chain joins TRBV5-1 to TRBJ1-6; maybe TRBD1 (5 bases). The CDR3 totals 15 residues. Germline CDR1 reads SGHRS; CDR2 reads YFSETQ. Here the CDR3 reads CASSQHGGEYSPLHF. DNA for the CDR3: TGTGCCAGCAGCCAGCACGGGGGGGAGTACTCACCCCTCCACTTT.

CDR3 DNA: TGTGCCAGTTCGGTAGCCGTCGGGACTCAGCCCCAGCATTTT. Its protein is CASSVAVGTQPQHF. The gene calls are TRBV2 and TRBJ1-5, with TRBD1 as a possible D gene (5 bases). V was cut by 9 bases and J by 6 bases, with 18 bases left in between. Germline CDR1 is SNHLY and CDR2 is FYNNEI. The CDR3 runs 14 residues.

In the case of this clonotype: The junction shows a germline mismatch at one end, possibly a read error. The V call is TRBV10-2, the J call TRBJ1-2, with a tentative D call TRBD1 (6 bases). CDR3 size: 15 residues. Germline CDR1 WSHSY, CDR2 SAAADI. CDR3 region: CANSEGHPANYGYTF. The CDR3 DNA reads as TGCGCCAACAGTGAGGGACATCCAGCTAACTATGGCTACACCTTC.

The chain employs TRBV3-1 and TRBJ2-5; 8 bases align to TRBD2. Per germline, CDR1 LGHDT and CDR2 YNNKEL (reference sequence). This CDR3 is built from 15 residues. Trimming at V came to 3 bases and at J to 5 bases, leaving 8 bases not matched to a gene. Here the CDR3 DNA reads TGTGCCAGCAGCCAGGGACTAGAGGGGCAGGAGACCCAGTACTTC. Translation gives CASSQGLEGQETQYF.

The chain couples TRBV20-1 to TRBJ1-2, with TRBD1 as a possible D gene (6 bases). The CDR3 spans 15 residues. Germline V gives CDR1 DFQATT, CDR2 SNEGSKA (reference sequence). Trimming took off 3 bases at V and 6 bases at J, with 20 bases between the two ends. The CDR3 region is CSASDSGGRFHGYTF. CDR3 sequence (DNA): TGCAGTGCTAGTGATAGCGGGGGGCGCTTCCATGGCTACACCTTC.

This chain links TRBV2 with TRBJ1-2; D unclear. There are 12 residues in the CDR3. V was pared by 1 base and J by 12 bases, with 12 bases between. Germline loops: CDR1 SNHLY, CDR2 FYNNEI. The CDR3 loop is CASSEEAVGNTF. In nucleotides, the CDR3 is TGTGCCAGCAGTGAAGAGGCAGTTGGAAACACCTTC.

The V gene is TRBV7-2, the J gene TRBJ2-7; D is tentatively TRBD1 or TRBD2 (5 bases each). There are 14 residues in the CDR3. Germline CDR1 is SGHTA and CDR2 is FQGNSA. Trimming left V 5 bases short and J 7 bases short, with 18 bases between. CDR3 sequence: CASSKSRVSGEQYF. For the CDR3, the DNA is TGTGCCAGCAGCAAGAGCAGGGTAAGCGGAGAGCAGTACTTC.

This clonotype was counted many times. This chain uses TRBV6-6 with TRBJ2-7; D remains unclear. The germline gives CDR1 MNHNY, CDR2 SVGAGI (reference sequence). The CDR3 is made up of 11 amino acids. V was shortened by 4 bases and J by 7 bases, with 8 bases between the two germline ends. As DNA, the CDR3 is TGTGCCAGCAGTTCCTTTAAGGAGCAGTACTTC. Protein sequence: CASSSFKEQYF.

The chain employs TRBV4-1 and TRBJ2-7; D is uncertain. V lost 0 bases to trimming and J lost 6 bases, with 12 bases between them. Germline V lookup: CDR1 MGHRA, CDR2 YSYEKL. The CDR3 covers 14 residues. CDR3 loop: CASSQEWLVPEQYF. The CDR3 region has the DNA TGCGCCAGCAGCCAAGAGTGGCTAGTCCCCGAGCAGTACTTC.

Of note for this clonotype: A read error is possible here, since a much larger clone lies one base away. As DNA, the CDR3 is TGTGCCAGCAGTTACTTCAGGGACAGGGGCAACTATGGCTACACCTTC. It specifies CASSYFRDRGNYGYTF. This chain links TRBV6-2 or TRBV6-3 with TRBJ1-2; 10 positions match TRBD1. Looked up from germline, CDR1 is MNHEY and CDR2 is SVGEGT. Trimming at V came to 1 base and at J to 2 bases, leaving 4 bases not matched to a gene. The CDR3 extends over 16 amino acids.

This clonotype was counted a few times. The chain is built from TRBV5-5 and TRBJ1-5, with 11 bases fitting TRBD1. The germline gives CDR1 SGHKS, CDR2 YYEKEE (reference sequence). J lost 7 bases, V lost 0 bases, and 6 bases had no gene match. The CDR3 spans 16 residues. The CDR3 spells CASSLGTGGMLQPQHF. CDR3 coding DNA: TGTGCCAGCAGCTTGGGGACAGGGGGCATGCTACAGCCCCAGCATTTT.

This clonotype was seen a few times. V gene TRBV5-1 combines with J gene TRBJ1-4; TRBD1 is a possible D gene (5 bases). The CDR3 totals 15 residues. Germline V gene data show CDR1 as SGHRS and CDR2 as YFSETQ. Trimming cost V 1 base and J 8 bases, with 15 bases left between them. The CDR3 DNA follows: TGCGCCAGCAGCTTGTCAGGCCAGGGAGGAGAAAAACTGTTTTTT. Its translation: CASSLSGQGGEKLFF.

The chain has TRBV20-1 and TRBJ2-5; tentatively, D is TRBD2 (5 bases). V was trimmed by 0 bases and J by 9 bases, leaving 20 bases between them. The CDR3 covers 15 residues. CDR1 and CDR2 (germline): DFQATT, SNEGSKA (reference sequence). CDR3 sequence (DNA): TGCAGTGCTAGAGATCCCGGGAATGGCAATCAGCCCCAGTACTTC. As protein: CSARDPGNGNQPQYF.

Concerning this clonotype itself: Germline is not matched at one junction end, which may reflect a read error. In DNA, the CDR3 is TGTGTCAGTAATCGCGGGAGAGACGCCGGGGAGCTGTTTTTT. Translation gives CVSNRGRDAGELFF. V gene TRBV19 combines with J gene TRBJ2-2, with 7 bases fitting TRBD2. This CDR3 is 14 amino acids long. Germline V gene sequence: CDR1 LNHDA, CDR2 SQIVND (reference sequence).

The J gene is TRBJ2-5, the V gene TRBV7-6; 13 bases line up with TRBD2. The J call may be in error: the DNA end matches TRBJ2-7 better. The length of the CDR3 is 16 residues. From germline, CDR1 is SGHVS and CDR2 FNYEAQ. The CDR3 spells CASSRSGTSGMYEQYF. The DNA for the CDR3 is TGTGCCAGCAGCAGATCCGGGACTAGCGGGATGTACGAGCAGTACTTC.

The table lists this clonotype with many counts. This chain joins TRBV29-1 and TRBJ2-7; D not resolved. V gave up 0 bases and J gave up 1 base, with 7 bases separating them. The CDR3 runs 13 residues. Per the germline V gene, CDR1 is SQVTM and CDR2 is ANQGSEA. The CDR3 sequence: CSVEDARSYEQYF. The CDR3 DNA reads as TGCAGCGTTGAAGACGCCCGATCCTACGAGCAGTACTTC.

In regard to this clonotype: This may be a read error: a much more frequent sequence differs by one nucleotide. The chain employs TRBV11-2 and TRBJ1-2, with 9 bases matching TRBD1. Germline V lookup: CDR1 SGHAT, CDR2 FQNNGV. This CDR3 is built from 15 residues. CDR3 in DNA: TGTGCCAGGAGCTTAGAAGGGACAGGGAACTATGGCTACACCTTC. As protein: CARSLEGTGNYGYTF.

Concerning this clonotype itself: A junction boundary mismatches the germline segment, possibly from a read error. This chain's CDR3 is CASSQVGGLYEQYF. The CDR3 DNA sequence: TGTGCCAGCAGTCAGGTCGGGGGGCTTTACGAGCAGTACTTC. The chain is built from TRBV10-2 and TRBJ2-7; D possibly corresponds to TRBD2 (7 bases). CDR1 is WSHSY and CDR2 is SAAADI in the germline V gene. The CDR3 consists of 14 residues.

Only a few counts were recorded for this clonotype. V usage is TRBV20-1 and J usage is TRBJ1-1; D is unclear. V lost 6 bases to trimming and J lost 3 bases, with 23 bases between them. The germline gives CDR1 DFQATT, CDR2 SNEGSKA (reference sequence). The CDR3 loop spans 16 amino acids. DNA of the CDR3: TGCAGTGCCAGATTACGGGAGGCGTGGAGGGACACTGAAGCTTTCTTT. Translating it yields CSARLREAWRDTEAFF.